The next 15 T cell receptor beta chains were all read from a single sample in a study of T cell responses to AZD1222 COVID-19 vaccine (dated by TCRdb to the early 2020s). Library preparation was by the immunoSEQ multiplex PCR assay. TCRdb re-hosts the immuneACCESS table, in-frame sequences only. Its copies lack some clones; in the studies checked, an unresolved V gene accounts for under half of them, and the cause for the rest is not known. This sample holds 100,000 to 130,000 clones; approximately 90% were observed only once. About 4.5% of the sample comes from the top ten. Sample time point, as interpreted from the label and publication: baseline before first vaccination. The sample was peripheral blood, taken on day 0 of AZD1222 vaccination. Receptor source: an adult in good health.

This rearrangement joins TRBV4-3 to TRBJ2-7, with D perhaps TRBD1 (6 bases). The CDR3 is 15 residues long. With 2 bases removed from V and 2 bases from J, the gap between germline ends came to 13 bases. Germline loops: CDR1 LGHNA, CDR2 YSLEER. The CDR3 nucleotides are TGCGCCAGCAGCCAACTGACAGGAGGAGCCTACGAGCAGTACTTC. Protein product: CASSQLTGGAYEQYF.

The genes are TRBV7-3 and TRBJ1-2, with unresolved D. V was trimmed by 2 bases and J by 3 bases, leaving 7 bases between them. The CDR3 consists of 13 residues. Per germline, CDR1 SGHTA and CDR2 FQGTGA. The CDR3 bases are TGTGCCAGCAGCTTAGGACCCGACTATGGCTACACCTTC. Protein sequence: CASSLGPDYGYTF.

The rearrangement uses TRBV7-9 and TRBJ1-4; unclear D gene. This CDR3 comprises 15 residues. CDR1 is SEHNR, CDR2 FQNEAQ, per germline (reference sequence). Between the trimmed V and J ends, which lost 0 bases and 8 bases, there was a span of 13 bases. CDR3 coding DNA: TGTGCCAGCAGCTTAGCAGAAAAGGGTGACGAAAAACTGTTTTTT. Protein product: CASSLAEKGDEKLFF.

This clone was counted only a few times. The chain links TRBV7-8 to TRBJ1-1; 8 positions agree with TRBD1. J was trimmed by 1 base and V by 8 bases; bases with no gene match: 6. CDR1 is SGHVS, CDR2 FQNEAQ, per germline. CDR3 size: 14 residues. CDR3 sequence: CASVTGTGNTEAFF. CDR3 DNA: TGTGCCAGCGTAACCGGGACAGGGAACACTGAAGCTTTCTTT.

This chain links TRBV7-3 with TRBJ2-1, with D unresolved. The V gene's germline CDR1 is SGHTA and CDR2 FQGTGA. The CDR3 runs to 13 residues. The V gene lost 3 bases and the J gene lost 7 bases, with 10 bases spanning the gap. The CDR3 loop reads CASSFEMGNEQFF. The DNA of the CDR3 is TGTGCCAGCAGCTTTGAAATGGGAAATGAGCAGTTCTTC.

The rearrangement links TRBV4-2 to TRBJ2-1, with 9 bases matching TRBD2. V shed 0 bases, J shed 6 bases, and the junction held 3 bases outside the gene matches. CDR1 LGHNA and CDR2 YNFKEQ come from the germline V gene. CDR3 size: 15 residues. The CDR3 is CASSQEGGRGNEQFF. CDR3 DNA: TGTGCCAGCAGCCAAGAAGGCGGGAGGGGCAATGAGCAGTTCTTC.

This chain connects TRBV30 to TRBJ2-2; no clear D gene. V was shortened by 7 bases and J by 2 bases, with 14 bases between the two germline ends. This CDR3 spans 14 amino acids. In germline, CDR1 is GTSNPN, CDR2 SVGIG (reference sequence). CDR3 coding DNA: TGTGCCTTTGCGGCTCACTCCAACACCGGGGAGCTGTTTTTT. Protein product: CAFAAHSNTGELFF.

V usage is TRBV29-1 and J usage is TRBJ2-3, with D unresolved. Between the trimmed V and J ends, which lost 3 bases and 0 bases, there was a span of 7 bases. The CDR3 extends over 13 amino acids. CDR1 and CDR2 (germline): SQVTM, ANQGSEA. The CDR3 coding sequence is TGCAGCGTTGAGGGTACCAGCACAGATACGCAGTATTTT. Translation: CSVEGTSTDTQYF.

V gene TRBV7-9 combines with J gene TRBJ2-3, with D unresolved. V lost 3 bases and J lost 12, with 4 bases in between. The CDR3 covers 9 residues. Germline CDR1 and CDR2: SEHNR and FQNEAQ (reference sequence). The CDR3 reads CASSFPQYF. The DNA of the CDR3 is TGTGCCAGCAGCTTTCCTCAGTATTTT.

This rearrangement joins TRBV30 to TRBJ1-1, with a possible D match to TRBD1 (6 bases). The CDR3 loop spans 14 amino acids. Germline CDR1 is GTSNPN and CDR2 is SVGIG (reference sequence). V was cut by 7 bases and J by 4 bases, with 19 bases left in between. CDR3 sequence: CALQGLTGLTEAFF. The CDR3 coding sequence is TGTGCCTTACAAGGGCTCACAGGGCTCACTGAAGCTTTCTTT. Together with reference TRBV30 and TRBJ1-1, the CDR3 gives the full variable domain: SQTIHQWPATLVQPVGSPLSLECTVEGTSNPNLYWYRQAAGRGLQLLFYSVGIGQISSEVPQNLSASRPQDRQFILSSKKLLLSDSGFYLCALQGLTGLTEAFFGQGTRLTVV.

The chain joins TRBV18 to TRBJ2-7; D remains ambiguous. CDR1 is KGHSH and CDR2 is LQKENI in the germline V gene. The CDR3 loop spans 15 amino acids. V was shortened by 1 base and J by 0 bases, with 10 bases between the two germline ends. The CDR3, as DNA: TGTGCCAGCTCACCACAGGTACATACCTCCTACGAGCAGTACTTC. Translating gives CASSPQVHTSYEQYF. Complete variable domain (other parts from reference TRBV18 and TRBJ2-7): NAGVMQNPRHLVRRRGQEARLRCSPMKGHSHVYWYRQLPEEGLKFMVYLQKENIIDESGMPKERFSAEFPKEGPSILRIQQVVRGDSAAYFCASSPQVHTSYEQYFGPGTRLTVT.

This chain links TRBV5-6 with TRBJ2-7; D is uncertain. Trimming shortened V by 1 base and J by 6 bases, and 11 bases separated the two germline ends. The CDR3 length is 13 residues. CDR1 is SGHDT and CDR2 is YYEEEE in the germline V gene. The CDR3: CASSLLAFGEQYF. In DNA form, the CDR3 reads TGTGCCAGCAGCTTGTTGGCCTTTGGCGAGCAGTACTTC.

This rearrangement joins TRBV6-2 or TRBV6-3 to TRBJ2-2, with no clear D. The CDR3 spans 11 residues. Germline lookup yields CDR1 MNHEY and CDR2 SVGEGT. V gave up 6 bases and J gave up 2 bases, with 1 base separating them. CDR3: CASSNTGELFF. In DNA, the CDR3 is TGTGCCAGCAGCAACACCGGGGAGCTGTTTTTT.

The V and J genes are TRBV7-9 and TRBJ2-2; D may be TRBD1 (5 bases). This CDR3 is 15 amino acids long. V shed 2 bases and J shed 1 base, with 8 bases lying between them. Germline lookup yields CDR1 SEHNR and CDR2 FQNEAQ (reference sequence). This chain's CDR3 is CASSLRTQNTGELFF. The DNA of the CDR3 is TGTGCCAGCAGCTTAAGGACACAGAACACCGGGGAGCTGTTTTTT.

The V gene is TRBV4-2, the J gene TRBJ2-1, with unresolved D. From germline, CDR1 is LGHNA and CDR2 YNFKEQ. There are 13 residues in the CDR3. Trimming cost V 3 bases and J 7 bases, with 10 bases left between them. CDR3 coding DNA: TGTGCCAGCAGCCACCTCCCGAGTAATGAGCAGTTCTTC. Amino acid sequence: CASSHLPSNEQFF.